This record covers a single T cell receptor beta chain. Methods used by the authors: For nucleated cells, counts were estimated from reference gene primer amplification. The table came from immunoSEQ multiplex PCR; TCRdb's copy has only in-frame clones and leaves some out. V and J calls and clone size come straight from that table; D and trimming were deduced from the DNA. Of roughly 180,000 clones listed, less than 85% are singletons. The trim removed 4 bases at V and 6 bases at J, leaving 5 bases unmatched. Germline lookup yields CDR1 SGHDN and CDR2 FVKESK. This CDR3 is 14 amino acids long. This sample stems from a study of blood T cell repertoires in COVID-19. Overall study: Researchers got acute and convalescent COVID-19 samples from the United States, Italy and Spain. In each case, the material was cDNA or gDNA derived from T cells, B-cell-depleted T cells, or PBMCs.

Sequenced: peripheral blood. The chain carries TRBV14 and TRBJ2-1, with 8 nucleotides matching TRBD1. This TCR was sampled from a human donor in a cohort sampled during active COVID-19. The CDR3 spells CASSPLGTGNEQFF. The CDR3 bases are TGTGCCAGCAGCCCCCTCGGGACAGGCAATGAGCAGTTCTTC.